The next 30 T cell receptor beta chains were all read from a single sample in a study of blood T cell repertoires in COVID-19. Repertoires were generated with immunoSEQ multiplex PCR, while TCRdb's copy carries only in-frame clones and drops some. The data hold more than 200,000 clones, with about 85% observed a single time. Sequenced input: peripheral blood. The receptors originated from a woman between 45 and 60 years old with COVID-19, enrolled during active disease.

V usage is TRBV2 and J usage is TRBJ1-2; no clear D. Trimming shortened V by 7 bases and J by 4 bases, and 13 bases separated the two germline ends. This CDR3 is 13 amino acids long. Germline CDR1 and CDR2: SNHLY and FYNNEI. The CDR3 nucleotides read TGTGCCAGCACTGACGGACTGCGCTATGGCTACACCTTC. It translates to CASTDGLRYGYTF.

The chain recombines TRBV3-1 (or the pseudogene TRBV3-2) with TRBJ2-7, with 7 bases identical to TRBD1. The CDR3 is made up of 14 amino acids. V was pared by 5 bases and J by 6 bases, with 10 bases of the junction left unmatched. Per germline, CDR1 LGHDT and CDR2 YNNKEL (reference sequence). CDR3 bases: TGTGCCAGCAGCGGAGCCTCAGGGGGTCGCGAGCAGTACTTC. It translates to CASSGASGGREQYF.

This clone was observed a single time. The chain is built from TRBV3-1 (or the pseudogene TRBV3-2) and TRBJ1-6, with D unclear. The CDR3 consists of 13 residues. CDR1 is LGHDT and CDR2 is YNNKEL in the germline V gene (reference sequence). V lost 4 bases and J 8 bases, leaving 9 bases between the germline ends. DNA of the CDR3: TGTGCCAGCAGCCCAGAGACTTATTCACCCCTCCACTTT. Its protein is CASSPETYSPLHF.

The chain joins TRBV5-8 to TRBJ2-2; D gene uncertain. Germline V CDR1 and CDR2: SGHTS, YDEGEE. V lost 0 bases and J lost 4, with 10 bases in between. The CDR3 contains 15 residues. The CDR3, as DNA: TGTGCCAGCAGCTTGGTTTTAGGCGGCACCGGGGAGCTGTTTTTT. The encoded protein is CASSLVLGGTGELFF. Combining the CDR3 with reference TRBV5-8 and TRBJ2-2 gives the whole variable domain EAGVTQSPTHLIKTRGQQATLRCSPISGHTSVYWYQQALGLGLQFLLWYDEGEERNRGNFPPRFSGRQFPNYSSELNVNALELEDSALYLCASSLVLGGTGELFFGEGSRLTVL.

The chain joins TRBV2 to TRBJ2-6, with 8 bases matching TRBD1. The junction had 4 bases not matched to a gene; V was cut back by 7 bases and J by 2 bases. This CDR3 spans 15 amino acids. Per the germline V gene, CDR1 is SNHLY and CDR2 is FYNNEI. The CDR3: CASISDRAGANVLTF. For the CDR3, the DNA is TGTGCCAGCATTTCGGACAGGGCTGGGGCCAACGTCCTGACTTTC.

The CDR3 DNA follows: TGCAGCGTCGTGACCCCAGGGGCCCACTATGGCTACACCTTC. It is translated as CSVVTPGAHYGYTF. The V and J genes are TRBV29-1 and TRBJ1-2, with D maybe TRBD1 (6 bases). The V and J ends lost 6 bases and 3 bases respectively, with 17 bases between them. The V gene's germline CDR1 is SQVTM and CDR2 ANQGSEA. The CDR3 length is 14 residues.

The rearrangement uses TRBV11-2 and TRBJ1-1, with 9 positions matching TRBD1. Germline V gene data show CDR1 as SGHAT and CDR2 as FQNNGV. After removal of 1 base from V and 1 base from J, the junction contained 7 bases not matched to a gene. The CDR3 sequence is 17 residues long. CDR3 DNA sequence: TGTGCCAGCAGCTTAGCGGGACAGGGTATGGAGAACACTGAAGCTTTCTTT. Translated, it gives CASSLAGQGMENTEAFF.

The chain recombines TRBV4-1 with TRBJ2-3; D might be TRBD2 (5 bases). CDR3 size: 13 residues. V was clipped by 3 bases and J by 5 bases, with 9 bases between them. Germline V gene sequence: CDR1 MGHRA, CDR2 YSYEKL. The CDR3 sequence is CASSQDGGDTQYF. The CDR3 DNA sequence: TGCGCCAGCAGCCAGGACGGAGGAGATACGCAGTATTTT.

This clone was seen once. The chain has TRBV15 and TRBJ1-2; maybe TRBD1 (5 bases). Trimming stripped 1 base from V and 6 bases from J, with 9 bases between. The CDR3 runs to 13 residues. Germline V gene data show CDR1 as LNHNV and CDR2 as YYDKDF (reference sequence). The DNA for the CDR3 is TGTGCCACCAGCAGAGTGGCAGGGAATGGCTACACCTTC. This translates into CATSRVAGNGYTF.

The rearrangement joins TRBV3-1 (or the pseudogene TRBV3-2) to TRBJ1-1, with 8 bases identical to TRBD1. Germline CDR1 reads LGHDT; CDR2 reads YNNKEL (reference sequence). The CDR3 extends over 16 amino acids. The V segment lost 0 bases and the J segment 4 bases; nucleotides outside the gene matches: 7. The CDR3 bases are TGTGCCAGCAGCCAAGACAGGGGGCAAGTCGGCACTGAAGCTTTCTTT. This sequence encodes CASSQDRGQVGTEAFF.

The chain couples TRBV27 to TRBJ2-3, with unresolved D. Trimming removed 5 bases at V and 2 bases at J, with 14 bases between. The CDR3 is made up of 15 amino acids. Looked up from germline, CDR1 is MNHEY and CDR2 is SMNVEV (reference sequence). The CDR3 DNA follows: TGTGCCAGCAGTCCTATATCTACAGCCACAGATACGCAGTATTTT. This encodes CASSPISTATDTQYF.

The chain recombines TRBV6-5 with TRBJ2-1; 8 bases fit TRBD2. Germline CDR1 reads MNHEY; CDR2 reads SVGAGI. The V gene end was trimmed by 7 bases and the J gene end by 6 bases; junction bases not matched to a gene: 11. CDR3 length: 15 amino acids. CDR3 region: CASTQAGLALNEQFF. As DNA, the CDR3 is TGTGCCAGCACCCAAGCAGGACTAGCTCTCAATGAGCAGTTCTTC.

The CDR3 protein is CASRGLGGPTPLHF. The CDR3 coding sequence is TGTGCCAGCAGGGGTTTGGGGGGGCCTACACCCCTCCACTTT. This chain links TRBV2 with TRBJ1-6; tentatively, D is TRBD1 (6 bases). The CDR3 has 14 amino acids. Looked up from germline, CDR1 is SNHLY and CDR2 is FYNNEI. V shed 6 bases and J shed 11 bases, with 17 bases lying between them.

V and J are TRBV2 and TRBJ2-6; a possible D gene is TRBD1 (6 bases). V was pared by 9 bases and J by 6 bases, with 21 bases between. The CDR3 contains 16 residues. The germline V gene has CDR1 SNHLY and CDR2 FYNNEI. CDR3 bases: TGTGCCAGGACGCAGGGGATTCAGCGTCAGGCCAACGTCCTGACTTTC. Its translation is CARTQGIQRQANVLTF.

The V and J genes are TRBV9 and TRBJ2-2; 9 positions agree with TRBD2. The V and J ends lost 4 bases and 7 bases, in that order; junction bases with no gene match: 11. Germline V gene sequence: CDR1 SGDLS, CDR2 YYNGEE. The CDR3 spans 16 residues. CDR3 in DNA: TGTGCCAGCAGCCCCCTCGGGCGGGGGGGCCTCGGGGAGCTGTTTTTT. It specifies CASSPLGRGGLGELFF.

The chain uses TRBV7-2 and TRBJ2-7; maybe TRBD1 (6 bases). The length of the CDR3 is 14 residues. V was clipped by 5 bases and J by 3 bases, with 14 bases between them. Germline assignment: CDR1 SGHTA and CDR2 FQGNSA. The chain's CDR3 is CASSPGTRDYEQYF. The CDR3 DNA sequence: TGTGCCAGCAGCCCCGGGACACGAGACTACGAGCAGTACTTC.

The chain links TRBV30 to TRBJ1-6; unclear D gene. CDR1 is GTSNPN, CDR2 SVGIG, per germline (reference sequence). Trimming shortened V by 1 base and J by 6 bases, and 13 bases separated the two germline ends. There are 15 residues in the CDR3. The CDR3 DNA reads TGTGCCTGGAGTGACTATAAACGGCCTAATTCACCCCTCCACTTT. This encodes CAWSDYKRPNSPLHF.

The J gene is TRBJ1-3, the V gene TRBV5-1; perhaps TRBD1 as D (6 bases). The CDR3 has 16 amino acids. V lost 4 bases and J 8 bases, leaving 22 bases between the germline ends. CDR1 and CDR2 from the germline V gene are SGHRS and YFSETQ. CDR3 bases: TGCGCCAGCAGCCCGGCCCTAACAGGGCACCGGGACACCATATATTTT. It encodes CASSPALTGHRDTIYF. Variable domain in full (rest from reference TRBV5-1 and TRBJ1-3): KAGVTQTPRYLIKTRGQQVTLSCSPISGHRSVSWYQQTPGQGLQFLFEYFSETQRNKGNFPGRFSGRQFSNSRSEMNVSTLELGDSALYLCASSPALTGHRDTIYFGEGSWLTVV.

The chain has TRBV5-1 and TRBJ1-5; tentatively, D is TRBD1 (5 bases). Between the trimmed V and J ends, which lost 5 bases and 0 bases, there was a span of 12 bases. Germline CDR1 reads SGHRS; CDR2 reads YFSETQ. CDR3 length: 15 amino acids. As DNA, the CDR3 is TGCGCCAGCAGAATCGACAGTTATAGCAATCAGCCCCAGCATTTT. Protein: CASRIDSYSNQPQHF. Complete variable domain (other parts from reference TRBV5-1 and TRBJ1-5): KAGVTQTPRYLIKTRGQQVTLSCSPISGHRSVSWYQQTPGQGLQFLFEYFSETQRNKGNFPGRFSGRQFSNSRSEMNVSTLELGDSALYLCASRIDSYSNQPQHFGDGTRLSIL.

The V gene is TRBV4-2, the J gene TRBJ2-1; 12 bases are a match to TRBD2. The CDR3 consists of 15 residues. V was clipped by 2 bases and J by 9 bases; unmatched bases: 5. Germline values: CDR1 LGHNA, CDR2 YNFKEQ. CDR3 nucleotides: TGTGCCAGCAGCCAACCTAGCGGGGGGGCCCGTGAGCAGTTCTTC. Protein sequence: CASSQPSGGAREQFF.

The chain combines TRBV6-6 with TRBJ2-6, with TRBD1 identical over 11 bases. After removal of 6 bases from V and 4 bases from J, the junction contained 5 bases not matched to a gene. The CDR3 length is 16 residues. Per germline, CDR1 MNHNY and CDR2 SVGAGI (reference sequence). CDR3 DNA: TGTGCCAGCAGAGGGACAGGGGGAACGGGGGCCAACGTCCTGACTTTC. Translated, it gives CASRGTGGTGANVLTF.

This clone has a handful of counts. The rearrangement uses TRBV30 and TRBJ1-2; 11 bases fit TRBD1. The CDR3 is 16 residues long. The V gene end was trimmed by 0 bases and the J gene end by 6 bases; junction bases not matched to a gene: 9. Germline CDR1 is GTSNPN and CDR2 is SVGIG (reference sequence). In DNA form, the CDR3 reads TGTGCCTGGAGTGTTAAGTTTTGGGGACAGGGGGATGGCTACACCTTC. Amino acid sequence: CAWSVKFWGQGDGYTF.

A few counts support this clone. The gene calls are TRBV15 and TRBJ2-7, with TRBD1 matching over 9 bases. After removal of 0 bases from V and 4 bases from J, the junction contained 4 bases not matched to a gene. CDR3 length: 15 amino acids. Germline V CDR1 and CDR2: LNHNV, YYDKDF (reference sequence). The CDR3 DNA is TGTGCCACCAGCAGAGATAGGGGACAGGGTTACGAGCAGTACGTC. Translation: CATSRDRGQGYEQYV.

Of note for this clone: The same CDR3 is also encoded by other DNA sequences in this sample. The chain carries TRBV6-5 and TRBJ1-5; 8 bases are shared with TRBD1. Germline assignment: CDR1 MNHEY and CDR2 SVGAGI. The J segment lost 1 base and the V segment lost 5 bases, leaving 1 base of the junction unmatched. The CDR3 spans 14 residues. The CDR3 is CASSRQGSNQPQHF. Written as DNA, the CDR3 is TGTGCCAGCAGTCGACAGGGGAGCAATCAGCCCCAGCATTTT.

The chain is built from TRBV10-1 and TRBJ2-3, with 10 bases matching TRBD2. This CDR3 has 16 amino acids. Germline V gene lookup returns CDR1 WNHNN and CDR2 SYGVQD (reference sequence). J gave up 5 bases and V 4 bases, and 9 bases lay outside the gene matches. The CDR3 sequence is CASSGGLAGEKDTQYF. Written as DNA, the CDR3 is TGCGCCAGCAGTGGAGGGCTAGCGGGGGAGAAAGATACGCAGTATTTT.

This rearrangement joins TRBV11-3 to TRBJ2-1; 7 nucleotides line up with TRBD2. Germline V lookup: CDR1 SGHNT, CDR2 YENEEA. The CDR3 sequence is 15 residues long. The ends lost 8 bases at V and 9 bases at J; junction bases unmatched: 16. CDR3 nucleotide sequence: TGTGCCAGCGGGAGGGGACTCTCTACAATTGGTGAGCAGTTCTTC. This sequence encodes CASGRGLSTIGEQFF.

The rearrangement joins TRBV19 to TRBJ2-3; D is possibly TRBD2 (6 bases). Germline CDR1 LNHDA, CDR2 SQIVND (reference sequence). The CDR3 has 16 amino acids. Trimming cost V 7 bases and J 5 bases, with 22 bases left between them. Here the CDR3 reads CASNRRAGLGQDTQYF. DNA for the CDR3: TGTGCCAGTAATCGGAGGGCTGGACTCGGACAAGATACGCAGTATTTT. Looking up the rest from reference TRBV19 and TRBJ2-3 gives the full variable domain: DGGITQSPKYLFRKEGQNVTLSCEQNLNHDAMYWYRQDPGQGLRLIYYSQIVNDFQKGDIAEGYSVSREKKESFPLTVTSAQKNPTAFYLCASNRRAGLGQDTQYFGPGTRLTVL.

V is TRBV7-7 and J is TRBJ2-1, with TRBD1 matching 8 bases. V shed 4 bases, J shed 9 bases, and the junction held 8 bases outside the gene matches. The CDR3 runs to 14 residues. The germline V gene has CDR1 SSHAT and CDR2 FNYEAQ (reference sequence). The CDR3 nucleotides read TGTGCCAGCAGCTCCCTTGGACAGGGAGGTGAGCAGTTCTTC. Encoded protein: CASSSLGQGGEQFF.

This chain connects TRBV7-9 to TRBJ1-6; TRBD1 might be the D (6 bases). Trimming took off 5 bases at V and 2 bases at J, with 16 bases between the two ends. The CDR3 totals 17 residues. CDR1 and CDR2 from the germline V gene are SEHNR and FQNEAQ (reference sequence). The CDR3 DNA sequence: TGTGCCAGCAGCCTACAGGGCGGGTCTACCTATAATTCACCCCTCCACTTT. Translating gives CASSLQGGSTYNSPLHF.

This chain joins TRBV4-1 and TRBJ2-7, with D possibly TRBD1 on 6 matching bases. This CDR3 region has 13 residues. The V and J ends lost 3 bases and 5 bases respectively, with 11 bases between them. Germline CDR1 reads MGHRA; CDR2 reads YSYEKL. For the CDR3, the DNA is TGCGCCAGCAGCCAGGGGGACACAAACGAGCAGTACTTC. This encodes CASSQGDTNEQYF.